Listed below are T cell receptor beta chains from one sample, sequenced in a study of cytomegalovirus exposure and HLA in healthy donors. The repertoire was sequenced with immunoSEQ multiplex PCR; TCRdb's copy has only in-frame clones and lacks some. The table shows roughly 200,000 clones, with 82% occurring only once. Source material: PBMCs. These receptors all come from a woman aged 40 to 49 in good health and CMV-seronegative. The CDR3 runs from the conserved cysteine through the conserved F or W. The D gene is left open where the match is weak.

TRBD2	TRBV25-1	TRBJ2-5	CASSELLGGGYQETQYF
NA	TRBV11-2	TRBJ2-7	CASRTVGSEEQYF
NA	TRBV11-2	TRBJ2-3	CASSLAGTSTDTQYF
TRBD1	TRBV6-1	TRBJ1-1	CASIGGFF
NA	TRBV5-5	TRBJ2-7	CASSGGVSYEQYF
TRBD2	TRBV5-4	TRBJ2-6	CASSPPGLAGGNSGANVLTF
NA	TRBV5-6	TRBJ1-2	CASSRPGKVYGYTF
NA	TRBV9	TRBJ1-1	CASSVRSGNTEAFF
TRBD1	TRBV2	TRBJ1-1	CASSWTGGAFF
NA	TRBV11-1	TRBJ2-6	CASSLASGANVLTF
TRBD2	TRBV7-9	TRBJ2-2	CASSLMPGGSTGELFF
TRBD2	TRBV19	TRBJ2-1	CASSIVIPTSGGFYNEQFF
NA	TRBV30	TRBJ1-2	CAWSLLPTNTNYGYTF
TRBD2	TRBV9	TRBJ2-1	CASSAPTSGGLSYNEQFF
NA	TRBV28	TRBJ2-7	CASSLEAPHEQYF
NA	TRBV29-1	TRBJ1-3	CSVGGLLSGNTIYF
NA	TRBV15	TRBJ2-1	CATSRERPSYNEQFF
NA	TRBV6-5	TRBJ1-5	CASSLGQYNQPQHF
NA	TRBV5-5	TRBJ1-3	CASSFSGVPSGNTIYF
TRBD1	TRBV28	TRBJ2-3	CASKETGTDTQYF
NA	TRBV30	TRBJ1-2	CAFLDRLSDQDGYTF
NA	TRBV27	TRBJ1-5	CASGPTGHLWETQHF
TRBD1	TRBV9	TRBJ1-1	CASSLTGGTEAFF
NA	TRBV19	TRBJ1-6	CASSIFPPSAGSSYNSPLHF
NA	TRBV9	TRBJ2-5	CASSALGGIEEAQYF
NA	TRBV28	TRBJ2-4	CASSLWSGLGTKNIQYF
NA	TRBV27	TRBJ1-1	CASSSYLRSMNTEAFF
NA	TRBV7-3	TRBJ1-6	CASSSNRVGSPLHF